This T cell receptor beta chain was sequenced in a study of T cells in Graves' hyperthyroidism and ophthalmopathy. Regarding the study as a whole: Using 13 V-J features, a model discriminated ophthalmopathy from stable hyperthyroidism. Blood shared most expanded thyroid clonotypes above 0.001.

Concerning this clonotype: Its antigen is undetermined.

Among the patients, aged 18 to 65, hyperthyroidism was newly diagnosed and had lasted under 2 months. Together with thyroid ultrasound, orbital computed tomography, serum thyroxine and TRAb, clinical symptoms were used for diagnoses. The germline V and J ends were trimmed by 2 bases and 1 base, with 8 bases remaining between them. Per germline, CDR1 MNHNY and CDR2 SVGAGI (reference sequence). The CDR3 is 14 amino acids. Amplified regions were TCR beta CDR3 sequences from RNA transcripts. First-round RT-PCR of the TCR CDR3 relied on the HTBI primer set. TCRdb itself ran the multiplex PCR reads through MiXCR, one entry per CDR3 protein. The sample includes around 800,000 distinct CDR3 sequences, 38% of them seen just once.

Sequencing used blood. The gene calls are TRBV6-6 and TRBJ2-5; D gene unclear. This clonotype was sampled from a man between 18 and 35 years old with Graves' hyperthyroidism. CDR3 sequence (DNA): TGTGCCAGCAGTTACGTTCGAGTCCAAGAGACCCAGTACTTC. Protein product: CASSYVRVQETQYF.